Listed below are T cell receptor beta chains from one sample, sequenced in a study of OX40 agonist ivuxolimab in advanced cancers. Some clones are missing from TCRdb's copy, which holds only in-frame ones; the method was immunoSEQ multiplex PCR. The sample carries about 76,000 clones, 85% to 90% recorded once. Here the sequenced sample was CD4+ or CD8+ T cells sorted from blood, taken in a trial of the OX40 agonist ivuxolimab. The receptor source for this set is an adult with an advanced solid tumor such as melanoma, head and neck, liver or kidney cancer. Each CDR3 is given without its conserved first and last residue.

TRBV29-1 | SVFLQETQY
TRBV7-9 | ASSPGQNDQETQY
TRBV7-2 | ASSFSGGASDTQY
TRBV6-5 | ASSYSNTLNTEAF
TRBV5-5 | ASRTGPFSGNTIY
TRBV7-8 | ASSARDQVNEQF
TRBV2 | ASSPTGYQPQH
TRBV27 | ASRGQGAVTEAF
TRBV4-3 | ASSQLYTANQPQH
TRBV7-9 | ASSSTLNTEAF
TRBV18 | ASSPEAGTTEAF
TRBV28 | ASSLVTGSEGQPQH
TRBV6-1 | ASSGGGVSSYNEQF
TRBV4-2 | ASKRGRDSQNSPLH
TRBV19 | ASSIRHNYGYT
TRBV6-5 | ASTKETYTEAF
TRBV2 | ASSEPVNTEAF
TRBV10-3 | AISESGDSNQPQH
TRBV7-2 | ASSLRAGGSTDTQY
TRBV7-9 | ASSLSGYTEAF
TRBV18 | ASSREGLVEAF
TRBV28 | ASSPGANYGYT
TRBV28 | ASSLTSGGRNEQF
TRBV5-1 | ASGIGLAGEETQY
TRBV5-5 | ASSQDGTNEKLF
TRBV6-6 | ASSYKGGYEQY
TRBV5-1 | ASSLTGTSGAKTQY
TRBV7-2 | ASSSGQATEAF
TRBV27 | ASRPSGSTDTQY
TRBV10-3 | AINQGASSTEAF
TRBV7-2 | ASSLGGIPGGEAF
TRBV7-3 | ASSPRINSGGPDTGELF
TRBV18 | ASSPGHLPETQY
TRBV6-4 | ASSAQGNTEAF
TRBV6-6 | ASSGRELF
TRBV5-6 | ASSWWGLGNQPQH
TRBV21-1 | ASSDRPNYGYT
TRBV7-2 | ASSLSPTNEKLF
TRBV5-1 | ASSTQGSGELF
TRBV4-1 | ASSQDSGDPGEEKLF
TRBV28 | ASRRTLQREQY
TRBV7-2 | ASSPQLGIGGANEQY
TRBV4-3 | ASSQDKESYEQY
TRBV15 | ATSDPNTDTQY
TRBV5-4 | ASSLPLGQGENIQY
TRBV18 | ASSFGQGNTDTQY
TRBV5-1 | ASSLSGGDQETQY
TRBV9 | ASSVDPGKEAF
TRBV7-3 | ASSLINTDTGELF